These 27 T cell receptor beta chains share one sample of origin, sequenced in a study of radiotherapy plus CTLA-4 blockade in lung cancer. The table came from immunoSEQ multiplex PCR; TCRdb's copy has only in-frame clones and leaves some out. The data contain 9,500 to 15,000 clones, around 84% of them singletons. Sequences were derived from peripheral blood, sampled from a patient treated with radiotherapy plus ipilimumab. The receptors here all came from a human donor with non-small cell lung cancer that progressed on radiotherapy plus ipilimumab.

This chain uses TRBV2 with TRBJ2-1; either TRBD1 or TRBD2 may fit D (6 bases each). Trimming stripped 5 bases from V and 7 bases from J, with 12 bases between. Germline CDR1 and CDR2: SNHLY and FYNNEI. CDR3 length equals 13 residues. In DNA, the CDR3 is TGTGCCAGCAGTCCGGGGGCAGGAAATGAGCAGTTCTTC. Translation gives CASSPGAGNEQFF.

The V call is TRBV7-3, the J call TRBJ2-2; D unresolved. The germline V and J ends were trimmed by 1 base and 7 bases, with 10 bases remaining between them. The CDR3 totals 14 residues. Germline values: CDR1 SGHTA, CDR2 FQGTGA. The CDR3 protein is CASSLILQSGELFF. CDR3 DNA: TGTGCCAGCAGCTTAATTTTGCAAAGCGGGGAGCTGTTTTTT.

The chain couples TRBV7-2 to TRBJ2-1, with 10 bases fitting TRBD2. The V gene's germline CDR1 is SGHTA and CDR2 FQGNSA. Germline trimming cut 5 bases from V and 0 bases from J; bases unmatched to any gene: 13. CDR3 length equals 19 residues. CDR3 region: CASSPRVSGGSSSYNEQFF. CDR3 coding DNA: TGTGCCAGCAGCCCGCGGGTTAGCGGGGGGAGTAGCTCCTACAATGAGCAGTTCTTC. The complete variable domain, with remaining parts taken from reference TRBV7-2 and TRBJ2-1, reads GAGVSQSPSNKVTEKGKDVELRCDPISGHTALYWYRQSLGQGLEFLIYFQGNSAPDKSGLPSDRFSAERTGGSVSTLTIQRTQQEDSAVYLCASSPRVSGGSSSYNEQFFGPGTRLTVL.

As DNA, the CDR3 is TGTGCCAGCAGTTACTTAGGACGCGGCGTCACAGATACGCAGTATTTT. Its protein product is CASSYLGRGVTDTQYF. J is TRBJ2-3 and V is TRBV6-5; D uncertain. The CDR3 totals 16 residues. Germline CDR1 reads MNHEY; CDR2 reads SVGAGI. V was clipped by 1 base and J by 2 bases, with 13 bases between them.

The chain is built from TRBV7-2 and TRBJ2-1; TRBD2 might be the D (7 bases). The length of the CDR3 is 15 residues. Germline V CDR1 and CDR2: SGHTA, FQGNSA. Trimming left V 1 base short and J 8 bases short, with 15 bases between. CDR3 bases: TGTGCCAGCAGCTTAGTGTGGGGGGGCCCCGATGAGCAGTTCTTC. This sequence encodes CASSLVWGGPDEQFF.

The gene calls are TRBV9 and TRBJ1-3; D unresolved. Germline loops: CDR1 SGDLS, CDR2 YYNGEE. Trimming took off 0 bases at V and 0 bases at J, with 13 bases between the two ends. The CDR3 spans 17 residues. The CDR3 here is CASSVGPGEGSGNTIYF. The CDR3 coding sequence is TGTGCCAGCAGCGTAGGTCCTGGCGAGGGCTCTGGAAACACCATATATTTT.

The V and J genes are TRBV9 and TRBJ2-5; D is tentatively TRBD1 or TRBD2 (6 bases each). The CDR3 runs to 14 residues. The V gene's germline CDR1 is SGDLS and CDR2 YYNGEE. Trimming took 2 bases from V and 3 from J, leaving 11 bases between them. The CDR3 is CASSVFGGKETQYF. The CDR3 region has the DNA TGTGCCAGCAGCGTCTTCGGGGGCAAAGAGACCCAGTACTTC.

This chain uses TRBV11-2 with TRBJ2-5, with unresolved D. Germline loops: CDR1 SGHAT, CDR2 FQNNGV. With 5 bases removed from V and 6 bases from J, the gap between germline ends came to 10 bases. The CDR3 is 12 amino acids. Here the CDR3 DNA reads TGTGCCAGCAGCCAGGTCCCAAAGACCCAGTACTTC. The encoded protein is CASSQVPKTQYF.

The genes are TRBV27 and TRBJ2-7, with a weak D call TRBD1 (8 bases). Trimming pared 5 bases from V and 5 bases from J, leaving 22 bases between. The CDR3 has 16 residues. CDR1 and CDR2 (germline): MNHEY, SMNVEV (reference sequence). The CDR3 here is CASSREVGRGPHEQYF. The DNA for the CDR3 is TGTGCCAGCAGTCGGGAGGTTGGCAGGGGGCCTCACGAGCAGTACTTC.

J is TRBJ1-1 and V is TRBV25-1; weak D call: TRBD1 (6 bases). The CDR3 length is 14 residues. V was pared by 5 bases and J by 4 bases, with 14 bases between. CDR1 is MGHDK and CDR2 is SYGVNS in the germline V gene. CDR3 nucleotides: TGTGCCAGCAGTACACAGGGTAGGGGCACTGAAGCTTTCTTT. This gives the protein CASSTQGRGTEAFF. Together with reference TRBV25-1 and TRBJ1-1, the CDR3 gives the full variable domain: EADIYQTPRYLVIGTGKKITLECSQTMGHDKMYWYQQDPGMELHLIHYSYGVNSTEKGDLSSESTVSRIRTEHFPLTLESARPSHTSQYLCASSTQGRGTEAFFGQGTRLTVV.

V usage is TRBV23-1 and J usage is TRBJ1-2; D not resolved. TRBV23-1 is labeled an ORF, and its function is uncertain. This CDR3 has 13 residues. CDR3 residues: CAGFRRIFYGYTF. In nucleotides, the CDR3 is TGCGCTGGGTTCAGACGGATATTCTATGGCTACACCTTC.

The chain joins TRBV28 to TRBJ1-4; D is perhaps TRBD1 (6 bases). CDR3 length: 13 residues. Germline CDR1 MDHEN, CDR2 SYDVKM. V was cut by 6 bases and J by 5 bases, with 10 bases left in between. The CDR3 reads CASRQGGNEKLFF. CDR3 nucleotide sequence: TGTGCCAGCAGACAGGGTGGAAATGAAAAACTGTTTTTT.

In this sample, this clone turned up once. The CDR3 protein is CASSSPWTELYGYTF. The CDR3 nucleotides read TGTGCCAGCAGCTCTCCCTGGACAGAGCTCTATGGCTACACCTTC. The V gene is TRBV11-2, the J gene TRBJ1-2; D is perhaps TRBD1 (6 bases). The ends were cut back, 4 bases at V and 4 bases at J, with 16 bases in the middle. The CDR3 sequence is 15 residues long. Germline V lookup: CDR1 SGHAT, CDR2 FQNNGV.

The chain couples TRBV6-6 to TRBJ1-1; TRBD1 aligns across 10 bases. V lost 6 bases, J lost 11 bases, and 12 bases stayed unmatched. CDR3 length: 14 amino acids. Per the germline V gene, CDR1 is MNHNY and CDR2 is SVGAGI (reference sequence). CDR3 bases: TGTGCCAGCAGCGACAGGGGGCGGATAATTCGCGCTTTCTTT. Protein: CASSDRGRIIRAFF.

This chain joins TRBV6-5 and TRBJ2-2; D is undetermined. V was shortened by 4 bases and J by 5 bases, with 5 bases between the two germline ends. Germline V gene lookup returns CDR1 MNHEY and CDR2 SVGAGI. This CDR3 spans 12 amino acids. For the CDR3, the DNA is TGTGCCAGCAGTTCCTCGACCGGGGAGCTGTTTTTT. Residues: CASSSSTGELFF.

The gene calls are TRBV6-5 and TRBJ2-7; 9 bases fit TRBD2. Unmatched junction bases numbered 4, after V lost 2 bases and J lost 2 bases. The germline V gene encodes CDR1 MNHEY and CDR2 SVGAGI. The CDR3 has 15 amino acids. The CDR3 coding sequence is TGTGCCAGCAGTTACAGGCGGGGGGGCACCTACGAGCAGTACTTC. The encoded protein is CASSYRRGGTYEQYF.

The chain uses TRBV20-1 and TRBJ2-7; D uncertain. CDR3 length: 11 residues. The ends were cut back, 1 base at V and 5 bases at J, with 6 bases in the middle. Germline V lookup: CDR1 DFQATT, CDR2 SNEGSKA (reference sequence). CDR3 sequence (DNA): TGCAGTGCTAGAGGCCAGAACGAGCAGTACTTC. This sequence encodes CSARGQNEQYF.

The chain combines TRBV5-5 with TRBJ1-1, with D tentatively TRBD1 (5 bases). Germline V gene data show CDR1 as SGHKS and CDR2 as YYEKEE (reference sequence). The V end was cut by 0 bases, the J end by 1 base, with 7 bases between. CDR3 size: 14 residues. CDR3 bases: TGTGCCAGCAGCTTGGACAGGCCGAACACTGAAGCTTTCTTT. The encoded protein is CASSLDRPNTEAFF.

This sequence joins TRBV6-6 and TRBJ1-3; D not resolved. Trimming took 6 bases from V and 4 from J, leaving 7 bases between them. Per germline, CDR1 MNHNY and CDR2 SVGAGI (reference sequence). CDR3 length equals 12 residues. CDR3 sequence reads: CASRQGGNTIYF. The CDR3 coding sequence is TGTGCCAGCAGGCAAGGAGGAAACACCATATATTTT.

This clone has just a few counts. DNA for the CDR3: TGTGCCAGCAGCGCAGGACAGGGAGTACCCTACGAGCAGTACTTC. This gives the protein CASSAGQGVPYEQYF. The V gene is TRBV9, the J gene TRBJ2-7; the match to TRBD1 covers 8 bases. Looked up from germline, CDR1 is SGDLS and CDR2 is YYNGEE. Trimming at V came to 3 bases and at J to 2 bases, leaving 7 bases not matched to a gene. The CDR3 runs to 15 residues.

The chain links TRBV14 to TRBJ2-3, with 11 bases lining up with TRBD2. The V gene's germline CDR1 is SGHDN and CDR2 FVKESK. V dropped 1 base and J dropped 5; count of bases not matched to a gene: 8. The CDR3 is 17 amino acids. The chain's CDR3 is CASSQGVLAGGRDTQYF. The DNA of the CDR3 is TGTGCCAGCAGCCAAGGGGTCCTAGCGGGGGGAAGAGATACGCAGTATTTT.

This clone was observed once. The junction differs from germline at one of its ends, possibly a read error. The V and J genes are TRBV4-2 and TRBJ1-2; TRBD1 matches at 8 bases. Germline CDR1 reads LGHNA; CDR2 reads YNFKEQ. The CDR3 contains 15 residues. The CDR3 DNA sequence: TGTGCCAGCAGCCTATCCTCGCTGGGACAGGCGGGGGCAAACTTC. It codes for CASSLSSLGQAGANF.

The V gene is TRBV5-1, the J gene TRBJ2-3, with unresolved D. CDR1 is SGHRS and CDR2 is YFSETQ in the germline V gene. The CDR3 is made up of 15 amino acids. V lost 0 bases and J lost 0, with 8 bases in between. In DNA, the CDR3 is TGCGCCAGCAGCTTGGGGTTCGCTAGCACAGATACGCAGTATTTT. This codes for CASSLGFASTDTQYF.

The genes are TRBV7-2 and TRBJ2-7; D gene uncertain. Germline CDR1 and CDR2: SGHTA and FQGNSA. This CDR3 spans 14 amino acids. Trimming took 4 bases from V and 2 from J, leaving 12 bases between them. The CDR3 is CASSSKIGPYEQYF. The DNA for the CDR3 is TGTGCCAGCAGCTCAAAAATCGGCCCCTACGAGCAGTACTTC. Full variable domain (missing parts from reference TRBV7-2 and TRBJ2-7): GAGVSQSPSNKVTEKGKDVELRCDPISGHTALYWYRQSLGQGLEFLIYFQGNSAPDKSGLPSDRFSAERTGGSVSTLTIQRTQQEDSAVYLCASSSKIGPYEQYFGPGTRLTVT.

This clone was seen a handful of times. The CDR3 sequence: CASSEQGASYEQYF. As DNA, the CDR3 is TGTGCCAGCAGCGAACAGGGGGCGTCCTACGAGCAGTACTTC. V and J are TRBV9 and TRBJ2-7, with TRBD1 matching 9 bases. Germline CDR1 reads SGDLS; CDR2 reads YYNGEE. The CDR3 is 14 amino acids. The ends lost 3 bases at V and 1 base at J; junction bases unmatched: 2.

This chain connects TRBV5-6 to TRBJ2-7; D is possibly TRBD1 or TRBD2 (5 bases each). CDR3 size: 14 residues. Germline V lookup: CDR1 SGHDT, CDR2 YYEEEE. V shed 3 bases and J shed 6 bases, with 16 bases lying between them. The DNA for the CDR3 is TGTGCCAGCAGCTGGGGACGCCCCATACTCGAGCAGTACTTC. It encodes CASSWGRPILEQYF.

The chain employs TRBV7-2 and TRBJ2-2, with 8 nucleotides matching TRBD1. V lost 5 bases and J lost 4; bases outside the gene matches: 6. Germline V gene lookup returns CDR1 SGHTA and CDR2 FQGNSA. CDR3 size: 15 residues. Here the CDR3 DNA reads TGTGCCAGCAGCCCCCGGCAGGGGGCCACCGGGGAGCTGTTTTTT. It translates to CASSPRQGATGELFF.